This T cell receptor (beta chain) stems from a study of CD8 T cells in ankylosing spondylitis. Points from the study as a whole: Significant enrichment of disease-linked clones was reported in matched ankylosing spondylitis synovial fluid.

Germline assignment: CDR1 SQVTM and CDR2 ANQGSEA. V was pared by 4 bases and J by 4 bases, with 13 bases between. This CDR3 spans 13 amino acids. With regard to this clonotype: Its matching antigen is unknown.

Construction of TCR beta libraries was performed using quantitative 5'-RACE with molecular barcodes. TCRdb analysed the 5' RACE reads with MiXCR anew, one entry per CDR3 protein. The sample carries 200,000 to 300,000 distinct CDR3 sequences, roughly a quarter recorded once. The sequenced sample consisted of blood, either unsorted or a sorted T cell fraction (not recorded which). The V gene is TRBV29-1, the J gene TRBJ1-1, with TRBD1 as a possible D gene (6 bases). The clonotype was recovered from a male donor with ankylosing spondylitis or in good health (not recorded which). The CDR3, as DNA: TGCAGCGTTGCTCCACAGGGCCCCACTGAAGCTTTCTTT. Protein: CSVAPQGPTEAFF. Full variable domain (outside the CDR3, taken from reference TRBV29-1 and TRBJ1-1): SAVISQKPSRDICQRGTSLTIQCQVDSQVTMMFWYRQQPGQSLTLIATANQGSEATYESGFVIDKFPISRPNLTFSTLTVSNMSPEDSSIYLCSVAPQGPTEAFFGQGTRLTVV.